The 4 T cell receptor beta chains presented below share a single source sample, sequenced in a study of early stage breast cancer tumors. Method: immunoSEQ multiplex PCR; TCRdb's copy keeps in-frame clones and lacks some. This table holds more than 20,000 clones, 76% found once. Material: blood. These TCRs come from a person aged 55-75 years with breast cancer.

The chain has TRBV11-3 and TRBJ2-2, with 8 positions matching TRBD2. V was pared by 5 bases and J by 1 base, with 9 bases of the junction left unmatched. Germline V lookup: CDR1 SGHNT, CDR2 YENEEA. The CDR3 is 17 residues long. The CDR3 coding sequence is TGTGCCAGCAGCCGAGCAGGCGGGGGGTGGAACACCGGGGAGCTGTTTTTT. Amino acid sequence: CASSRAGGGWNTGELFF.

The CDR3 nucleotides are TGTGCCAGCTCACCCGACTTGGTCTCGATGCATGAGCAGTTCTTC. It specifies CASSPDLVSMHEQFF. The gene calls are TRBV18 and TRBJ2-1; no reliable D call. In germline, CDR1 is KGHSH, CDR2 LQKENI. V gave up 3 bases and J gave up 8 bases, with 17 bases separating them. CDR3 length equals 15 residues.

In DNA, the CDR3 is TGTGCCAGCAGCTTAACTCGACAGGGTAAAAACCAAGAGACCCAGTACTTC. Amino acids: CASSLTRQGKNQETQYF. This chain links TRBV5-8 with TRBJ2-5, with 7 bases fitting TRBD1. The V and J ends lost 2 bases and 0 bases, in that order; junction bases with no gene match: 10. Germline assignment: CDR1 SGHTS and CDR2 YDEGEE. The CDR3 is made up of 17 amino acids.

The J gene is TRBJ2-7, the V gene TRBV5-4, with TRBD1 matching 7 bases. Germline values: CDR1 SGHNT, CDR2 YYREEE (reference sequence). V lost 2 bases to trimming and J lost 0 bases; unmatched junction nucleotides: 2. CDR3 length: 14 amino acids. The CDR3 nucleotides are TGTGCCAGCAGCTTAGGGACAGACTCCTACGAGCAGTACTTC. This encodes CASSLGTDSYEQYF.